The next 21 T cell receptor beta chains were all read from a single sample in a study of CD8 T cells in ankylosing spondylitis. TCRdb fed the 5' RACE reads into MiXCR, producing one record per CDR3 protein. The sample includes about 220,000 distinct CDR3 sequences, about 26% of them seen just once. Source material: blood, either unsorted or a sorted T cell fraction (not recorded which). The receptors stem from a male donor with ankylosing spondylitis or in good health (not recorded which).

In this sample, this clonotype turned up a few times. V and J are TRBV29-1 and TRBJ2-5; TRBD1 agrees at 8 bases. CDR3 size: 13 residues. Germline V gene data show CDR1 as SQVTM and CDR2 as ANQGSEA. V dropped 3 bases and J dropped 5; count of bases not matched to a gene: 5. CDR3 protein: CSVEGNRGETQYF. The CDR3 nucleotides read TGCAGCGTTGAGGGAAACAGGGGGGAGACCCAGTACTTC.

This chain joins TRBV2 and TRBJ2-1, with a weak D call TRBD1 (7 bases). From germline, CDR1 is SNHLY and CDR2 FYNNEI. V dropped 7 bases and J dropped 0 bases, with 13 bases sitting between them. The CDR3 spans 15 residues. In DNA, the CDR3 is TGTGCCAGCAAGGAGGGGGCCCCCTCCTACAATGAGCAGTTCTTC. Amino acids: CASKEGAPSYNEQFF.

In regard to this clonotype: At one end the junction does not follow the germline gene, possibly because of a read error. The V and J genes are TRBV20-1 and TRBJ1-6; 9 bases agree with TRBD1. CDR1 and CDR2 from the germline V gene are DFQATT and SNEGSKA (reference sequence). This CDR3 is built from 14 residues. The CDR3 loop is CSARGQGYNSPLHF. CDR3 DNA sequence: TGCAGTGCCAGAGGACAGGGGTATAATTCACCCCTCCACTTT.

At least ten counts were recorded for this clonotype. The chain has TRBV28 and TRBJ2-5; the D gene is possibly TRBD1 (5 bases). Trimming left V 7 bases short and J 6 bases short, with 18 bases between. Germline V gives CDR1 MDHEN, CDR2 SYDVKM. The length of the CDR3 is 14 residues. CDR3 nucleotides: TGTGCCAGCATCCAAGGGGTGACACGGCAGACCCAGTACTTC. It encodes CASIQGVTRQTQYF.

This clonotype appeared many times. The chain carries TRBV15 and TRBJ1-1, with TRBD1 identical over 7 bases. CDR1 LNHNV and CDR2 YYDKDF come from the germline V gene (reference sequence). The V segment lost 3 bases and the J segment 6 bases; nucleotides outside the gene matches: 7. The CDR3 loop spans 14 amino acids. The CDR3 DNA follows: TGTGCCACCAGCAGTGTGACAGGGTCCGCTGAAGCTTTCTTT. This codes for CATSSVTGSAEAFF.

The V gene is TRBV20-1, the J gene TRBJ2-1; 10 bases line up with TRBD2. This CDR3 has 15 amino acids. The germline V gene encodes CDR1 DFQATT and CDR2 SNEGSKA (reference sequence). V was pared by 6 bases and J by 4 bases, with 9 bases of the junction left unmatched. The CDR3 reads CSAHPLAGGYNEQFF. CDR3 sequence (DNA): TGCAGTGCGCATCCCTTAGCGGGGGGTTACAATGAGCAGTTCTTC.

There are many counts of this clonotype. The gene calls are TRBV4-3 and TRBJ1-5; D is unresolved. The V end lost 0 bases, the J end lost 1 base, and 19 bases lay between the germline ends. CDR1 and CDR2 (germline): LGHNA, YSLEER. This CDR3 spans 19 amino acids. This CDR3 reads CASSQEATLGGWSNQPQHF. The CDR3, as DNA: TGCGCCAGCAGCCAAGAGGCAACCCTCGGAGGTTGGAGCAATCAGCCCCAGCATTTT.

This clonotype was detected many times. CDR3 residues: CASSRFLYEQYF. As DNA, the CDR3 is TGTGCCAGCAGCAGATTCCTCTACGAGCAGTACTTC. The V call is TRBV21-1, the J call TRBJ2-7. TRBV21-1 is described as a pseudogene. The CDR3 is 12 amino acids.

This clonotype occurred many times. The chain carries TRBV10-3 and TRBJ2-1; possibly TRBD1 for D (6 bases). V lost 11 bases to trimming and J lost 3 bases, with 14 bases between them. Germline V gene sequence: CDR1 ENHRY, CDR2 SYGVKD. CDR3 length equals 13 residues. This CDR3 is CASKGGDYNEQFF. The CDR3 DNA is TGTGCCTCCAAAGGGGGAGACTACAATGAGCAGTTCTTC.

This clonotype has at least ten counts. The V call is TRBV15, the J call TRBJ2-3, with no clear D. The CDR3 contains 16 residues. CDR1 LNHNV and CDR2 YYDKDF come from the germline V gene (reference sequence). Trimming removed 5 bases from V and 0 bases from J, with 15 bases in between. CDR3 sequence reads: CATSGGSDASTDTQYF. Written as DNA, the CDR3 is TGTGCCACCAGCGGCGGATCGGACGCGAGCACAGATACGCAGTATTTT.

This clonotype was found many times. The chain employs TRBV20-1 and TRBJ1-1; D is possibly TRBD1 (5 bases). The CDR3 has 13 amino acids. V lost 3 bases and J lost 7, with 15 bases in between. The germline V gene has CDR1 DFQATT and CDR2 SNEGSKA (reference sequence). CDR3 loop: CSASLPLGGEAFF. The CDR3, as DNA: TGCAGTGCTAGCCTACCCCTGGGGGGTGAAGCTTTCTTT.

This clonotype was seen repeatedly, ten times or more. The gene calls are TRBV4-1 and TRBJ2-5, with D maybe TRBD1 (6 bases). The CDR3 length is 14 residues. Germline CDR1 is MGHRA and CDR2 is YSYEKL. Trimming stripped 5 bases from V and 5 bases from J, with 15 bases between. This chain's CDR3 is CASSRQVILETQYF. Here the CDR3 DNA reads TGCGCCAGCAGCAGACAGGTGATATTGGAGACCCAGTACTTC.

This clonotype was seen only a few times. The chain links TRBV20-1 to TRBJ2-1; maybe TRBD2 (5 bases). V lost 7 bases and J 0 bases, leaving 16 bases between the germline ends. Germline V gene data show CDR1 as DFQATT and CDR2 as SNEGSKA (reference sequence). This CDR3 spans 15 amino acids. CDR3 protein: CSESRSGYSYNEQFF. The CDR3 DNA sequence: TGCAGTGAGAGTCGGAGCGGATACTCCTACAATGAGCAGTTCTTC.

This clonotype was counted many times. V usage is TRBV20-1 and J usage is TRBJ2-7; the match to TRBD1 covers 7 bases. The CDR3 covers 14 residues. Germline values: CDR1 DFQATT, CDR2 SNEGSKA (reference sequence). The ends lost 2 bases at V and 2 bases at J; junction bases unmatched: 6. The DNA of the CDR3 is TGCAGTGCTAGAACTAGTACAGGGGCCTACGAGCAGTACTTC. Protein product: CSARTSTGAYEQYF.

This chain connects TRBV4-3 to TRBJ1-5; D remains unclear. V was clipped by 2 bases and J by 4 bases, with 6 bases between them. Germline assignment: CDR1 LGHNA and CDR2 YSLEER. CDR3 size: 13 residues. CDR3 DNA: TGCGCCAGCAGCCAACCGGATAATCAGCCCCAGCATTTT. Encoded protein: CASSQPDNQPQHF.

This sequence joins TRBV6-4 and TRBJ2-1; D is uncertain. V lost 3 bases to trimming and J lost 7 bases, with 16 bases between them. Per germline, CDR1 MRHNA and CDR2 SNTAGT. This CDR3 comprises 15 residues. CDR3 bases: TGTGCCAGCAGTGAAGGTCTCACTCGTGAGAATGAGCAGTTCTTC. Protein product: CASSEGLTRENEQFF.

On this clonotype: This clone may be a read error of a much larger clone one base away. In this CDR3 the conserved last residue, phenylalanine or tryptophan, is missing, so a read error is likely. V usage is TRBV3-1 and J usage is TRBJ1-3, with D possibly TRBD1 on 5 matching bases. This CDR3 region has 15 residues. Germline V gene lookup returns CDR1 LGHDT and CDR2 YNNKEL (reference sequence). Between the trimmed V and J ends, which lost 4 bases and 2 bases, there was a span of 12 bases. CDR3 loop: CASSPTSGTGNTIYS. The CDR3 bases are TGTGCCAGCAGCCCTACATCAGGGACTGGAAACACCATATATTCT.

This clonotype was detected ten times or more. The chain combines TRBV11-2 with TRBJ2-2; D is ambiguous. V shed 0 bases and J shed 1 base, with 6 bases lying between them. Germline V CDR1 and CDR2: SGHAT, FQNNGV. The CDR3 covers 15 residues. The CDR3 nucleotides are TGTGCCAGCAGCTTAGATTTCCGGAACACCGGGGAGCTGTTTTTT. It translates to CASSLDFRNTGELFF.

This clonotype was seen more than once but under ten times. The chain combines TRBV7-9 with TRBJ2-5; D is ambiguous. The germline V gene encodes CDR1 SEHNR and CDR2 FQNEAQ (reference sequence). Between the trimmed V and J ends, which lost 4 bases and 5 bases, there was a span of 11 bases. CDR3 size: 13 residues. For the CDR3, the DNA is TGTGCCAGCAGCTCCGAAATCCTCGAGACCCAGTACTTC. It is translated as CASSSEILETQYF.

The chain joins TRBV20-1 to TRBJ2-5; D gene unclear. The germline V gene has CDR1 DFQATT and CDR2 SNEGSKA (reference sequence). The CDR3 covers 15 residues. V was cut by 3 bases and J by 5 bases, with 19 bases left in between. The CDR3 coding sequence is TGCAGTGCTAGGCCCGCTGATGGGCGCGGTGAGACCCAGTACTTC. Amino acid sequence: CSARPADGRGETQYF.

This clonotype has a count of ten or more. J is TRBJ2-5 and V is TRBV6-2 or TRBV6-3; TRBD1 agrees at 10 bases. CDR1 is MNHEY and CDR2 is SVGEGT in the germline V gene. CDR3 length: 14 residues. With 4 bases clipped from V and 5 bases from J, the junction kept 4 bases outside the gene matches. CDR3 DNA: TGTGCCAGCAGTTTCGGGACAGGGGTCGAGACCCAGTACTTC. This codes for CASSFGTGVETQYF.